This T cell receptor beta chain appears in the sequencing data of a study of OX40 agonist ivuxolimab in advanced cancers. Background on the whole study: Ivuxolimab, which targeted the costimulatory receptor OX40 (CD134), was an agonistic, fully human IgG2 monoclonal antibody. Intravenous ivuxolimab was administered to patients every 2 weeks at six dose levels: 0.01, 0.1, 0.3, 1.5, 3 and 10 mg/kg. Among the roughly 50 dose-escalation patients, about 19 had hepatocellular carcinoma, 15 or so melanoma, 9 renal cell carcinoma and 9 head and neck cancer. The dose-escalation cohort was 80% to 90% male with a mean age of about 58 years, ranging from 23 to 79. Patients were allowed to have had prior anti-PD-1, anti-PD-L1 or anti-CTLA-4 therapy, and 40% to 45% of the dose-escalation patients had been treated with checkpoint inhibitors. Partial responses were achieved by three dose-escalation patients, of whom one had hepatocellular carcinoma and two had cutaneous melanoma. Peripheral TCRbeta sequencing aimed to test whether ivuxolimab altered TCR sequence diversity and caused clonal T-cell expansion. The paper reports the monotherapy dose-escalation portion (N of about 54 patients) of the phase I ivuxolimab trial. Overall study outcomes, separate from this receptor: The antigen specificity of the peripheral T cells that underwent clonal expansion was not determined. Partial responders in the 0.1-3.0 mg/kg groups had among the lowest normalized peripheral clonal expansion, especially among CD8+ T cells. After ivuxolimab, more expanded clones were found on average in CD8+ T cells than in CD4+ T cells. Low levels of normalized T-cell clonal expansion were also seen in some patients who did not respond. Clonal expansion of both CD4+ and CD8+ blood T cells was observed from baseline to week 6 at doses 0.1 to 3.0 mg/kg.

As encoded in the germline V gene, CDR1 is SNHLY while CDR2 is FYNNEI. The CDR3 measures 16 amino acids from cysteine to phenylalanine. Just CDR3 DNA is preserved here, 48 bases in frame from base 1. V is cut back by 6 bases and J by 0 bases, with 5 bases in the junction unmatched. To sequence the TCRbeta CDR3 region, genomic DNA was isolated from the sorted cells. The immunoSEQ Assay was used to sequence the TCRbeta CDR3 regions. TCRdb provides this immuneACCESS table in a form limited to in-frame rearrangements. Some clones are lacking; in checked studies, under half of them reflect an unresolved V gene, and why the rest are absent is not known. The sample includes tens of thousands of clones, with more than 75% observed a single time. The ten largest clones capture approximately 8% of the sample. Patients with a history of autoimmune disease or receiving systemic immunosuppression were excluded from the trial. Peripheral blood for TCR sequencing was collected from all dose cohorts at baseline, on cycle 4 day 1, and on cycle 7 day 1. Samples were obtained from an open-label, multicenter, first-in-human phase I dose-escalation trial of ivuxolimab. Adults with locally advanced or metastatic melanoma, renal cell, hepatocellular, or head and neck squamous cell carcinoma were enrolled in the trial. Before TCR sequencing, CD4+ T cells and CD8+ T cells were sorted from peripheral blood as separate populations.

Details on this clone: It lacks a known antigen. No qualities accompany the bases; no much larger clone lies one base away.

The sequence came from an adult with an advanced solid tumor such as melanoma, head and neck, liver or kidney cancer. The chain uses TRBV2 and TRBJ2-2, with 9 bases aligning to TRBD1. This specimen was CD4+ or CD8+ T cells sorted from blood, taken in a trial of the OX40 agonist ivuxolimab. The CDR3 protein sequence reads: CASRQRTGANTGELFF. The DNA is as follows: TGTGCCAGCAGACAGAGGACAGGGGCGAACACCGGGGAGCTGTTTTTT.